Presented here are 23 T cell receptor beta chains from one specimen sequenced in a study of CD8 T cells in ankylosing spondylitis. TCRdb re-called the 5' RACE reads with MiXCR, one entry per CDR3 protein. The sample holds about 400,000 distinct CDR3 sequences; approximately 20% are singletons and the top ten take 16%. The antigens of these receptors remain unknown. Whole-study results and caveats: Ankylosing spondylitis blood appeared to carry a characteristic TCR beta motif of roughly 8 highly homologous variants.

Sequencing was carried out using blood, either unsorted or a sorted T cell fraction (not recorded which). These receptors came from a male donor with ankylosing spondylitis.

The chain employs TRBV4-2 and TRBJ2-3; D gene unclear. CDR3 length: 15 residues. Germline V gene data show CDR1 as LGHNA and CDR2 as YNFKEQ. Trimming shortened V by 0 bases and J by 6 bases, and 13 bases separated the two germline ends. This CDR3 reads CASSQDLTAADTQYF. CDR3 sequence (DNA): TGTGCCAGCAGCCAAGATTTGACTGCTGCGGATACGCAGTATTTT.

The CDR3 bases are TGCAGGGAGGGTGATTCGGGGACCCAGTACTTC. Its translation: CREGDSGTQYF. J is TRBJ2-5 and V is TRBV20-1, with TRBD2 as a possible D gene (6 bases). The CDR3 extends over 11 amino acids. CDR1 and CDR2 (germline): DFQATT, SNEGSKA (reference sequence).

V is TRBV12-3 or TRBV12-4 and J is TRBJ2-5; a weak D match, TRBD1 (6 bases). V was pared by 1 base and J by 1 base, with 10 bases between. CDR3 length: 15 residues. The CDR3 is CASSLVQGSQETQYF. The DNA for the CDR3 is TGTGCCAGCAGTTTAGTACAGGGTAGCCAAGAGACCCAGTACTTC.

The chain joins TRBV24-1 to TRBJ1-1; 7 bases match TRBD1. The germline gives CDR1 KGHDR, CDR2 SFDVKD. Trimming removed 4 bases from V and 5 bases from J; junction bases left unmatched: 9. The CDR3 is 15 amino acids. The CDR3 DNA reads TGTGCCACCAGTGACCGGGACAGAAACTGGACTGAAGCTTTCTTT. Residues: CATSDRDRNWTEAFF.

V gene TRBV7-6 combines with J gene TRBJ2-2, with D possibly being TRBD1 or TRBD2 (6 bases each). This CDR3 has 18 residues. Trimming left V 1 base short and J 0 bases short, with 15 bases between. The germline V gene has CDR1 SGHVS and CDR2 FNYEAQ. Written as DNA, the CDR3 is TGTGCCAGCAGCTTAGTCGAGGGCGGGACATCGAACACCGGGGAGCTGTTTTTT. It translates to CASSLVEGGTSNTGELFF.

This chain uses TRBV7-9 with TRBJ1-1, with D hard to call. The V gene's germline CDR1 is SEHNR and CDR2 FQNEAQ (reference sequence). V lost 6 bases, J lost 0 bases, and 20 bases lay in between. The CDR3 totals 17 residues. The CDR3 sequence is CASRLARVGEMNTEAFF. The CDR3 coding sequence is TGTGCCAGCAGGCTAGCTAGAGTGGGCGAGATGAACACTGAAGCTTTCTTT. Full variable domain (rest looked up from reference TRBV7-9 and TRBJ1-1): DTGVSQNPRHKITKRGQNVTFRCDPISEHNRLYWYRQTLGQGPEFLTYFQNEAQLEKSRLLSDRFSAERPKGSFSTLEIQRTEQGDSAMYLCASRLARVGEMNTEAFFGQGTRLTVV.

The chain has TRBV5-5 and TRBJ2-1, with 8 bases that match TRBD2. This CDR3 is 16 amino acids long. Germline V gene data show CDR1 as SGHKS and CDR2 as YYEKEE (reference sequence). V lost 3 bases to trimming and J lost 4 bases; unmatched junction nucleotides: 9. In nucleotides, the CDR3 is TGTGCCAGCAGCTCTTCTACGGGACTAGTTTACAATGAGCAGTTCTTC. Its protein product is CASSSSTGLVYNEQFF.

This clonotype was picked up a small number of times. This chain joins TRBV20-1 and TRBJ2-2; possibly TRBD1 for D (5 bases). The CDR3 has 11 amino acids. Germline V gives CDR1 DFQATT, CDR2 SNEGSKA (reference sequence). V was pared by 2 bases and J by 7 bases, with 5 bases between. CDR3: CSARRGGELFF. The CDR3 DNA reads TGCAGTGCTAGAAGGGGCGGGGAGCTGTTTTTT.

This clonotype was counted a few times. The rearrangement links TRBV11-2 to TRBJ1-1; D is uncertain. The CDR3 is 14 amino acids. The germline V and J ends were trimmed by 2 bases and 6 bases, with 13 bases remaining between them. Germline-derived CDR1 and CDR2 are SGHAT and FQNNGV. DNA of the CDR3: TGTGCCAGCAGCTTATTCGGAGGAGGAGCTGAAGCTTTCTTT. This gives the protein CASSLFGGGAEAFF.

The genes are TRBV10-3 and TRBJ2-3; either TRBD1 or TRBD2 may supply D (5 bases each). This CDR3 region has 14 residues. The V and J ends lost 10 bases and 4 bases respectively, with 18 bases between them. The germline gives CDR1 ENHRY, CDR2 SYGVKD. CDR3 coding DNA: TGTGCCACACACCGGGACCCTCCCGCAGATACGCAGTATTTT. Its protein product is CATHRDPPADTQYF.

This chain joins TRBV5-6 and TRBJ2-1; D is unclear. CDR1 SGHDT and CDR2 YYEEEE come from the germline V gene. The V and J ends lost 0 bases and 4 bases respectively, with 14 bases between them. This CDR3 has 16 residues. CDR3 bases: TGTGCCAGCAGCTTGGCCCCCCAGCACCGGTACAATGAGCAGTTCTTC. Translation gives CASSLAPQHRYNEQFF.

This clonotype was observed a few times. The chain recombines TRBV14 with TRBJ2-1; 8 bases fit TRBD2. The V and J ends lost 2 bases and 4 bases, in that order; junction bases with no gene match: 7. The CDR3 is made up of 16 amino acids. Germline values: CDR1 SGHDN, CDR2 FVKESK. CDR3 residues: CASSQKRLAGYNEQFF. The CDR3 bases are TGTGCCAGCAGCCAAAAGCGGCTAGCGGGTTACAATGAGCAGTTCTTC.

This clonotype was recorded a few times. The chain uses TRBV19 and TRBJ2-7; 9 bases line up with TRBD2. The junction had 7 bases not matched to a gene; V was cut back by 5 bases and J by 5 bases. This CDR3 comprises 14 residues. CDR1 is LNHDA and CDR2 is SQIVND in the germline V gene (reference sequence). The CDR3 is CASSHAGGPNEQYF. The CDR3 region has the DNA TGTGCCAGTAGTCACGCGGGAGGGCCGAACGAGCAGTACTTC.

The genes are TRBV10-3 and TRBJ2-7, with a possible D match to TRBD1 (6 bases). The V end lost 3 bases, the J end lost 1 base, and 13 bases lay between the germline ends. Per germline, CDR1 ENHRY and CDR2 SYGVKD. The CDR3 is made up of 15 amino acids. The CDR3 DNA follows: TGTGCCATCAGTGATCGTGGCAGGGGTTCCTACGAGCAGTACTTC. Protein: CAISDRGRGSYEQYF.

A single count supports this clonotype. V gene TRBV7-9 combines with J gene TRBJ1-5, with a possible D match to TRBD1 (5 bases). Germline CDR1 and CDR2: SEHNR and FQNEAQ (reference sequence). This CDR3 contains 16 residues. V was cut by 5 bases and J by 0 bases, with 14 bases left in between. The CDR3 DNA reads as TGTGCCAGCAGCAGTGGGACCCCTGATAGCAATCAGCCCCAGCATTTT. This codes for CASSSGTPDSNQPQHF. Full variable domain (outside the CDR3, taken from reference TRBV7-9 and TRBJ1-5): DTGVSQNPRHKITKRGQNVTFRCDPISEHNRLYWYRQTLGQGPEFLTYFQNEAQLEKSRLLSDRFSAERPKGSFSTLEIQRTEQGDSAMYLCASSSGTPDSNQPQHFGDGTRLSIL.

This clonotype showed up many times. This sequence joins TRBV29-1 and TRBJ1-1; no clear D. Germline CDR1 reads SQVTM; CDR2 reads ANQGSEA. Between the trimmed V and J ends, which lost 7 bases and 4 bases, there was a span of 19 bases. The CDR3 loop spans 14 amino acids. As DNA, the CDR3 is TGCAGCGCCCGAGTAGGTGGCGTTGGCACTGAAGCTTTCTTT. It yields the protein CSARVGGVGTEAFF.

This clonotype was detected only a few times. This rearrangement joins TRBV6-1 to TRBJ2-3; 14 bases are a match to TRBD2. There are 19 residues in the CDR3. V was pared by 6 bases and J by 0 bases, with 11 bases of the junction left unmatched. Germline CDR1 reads MNHNS; CDR2 reads SASEGT. CDR3 sequence (DNA): TGTGCCAGCAGCCACAGACTAGCGGGAGGGCCTACTAGCACAGATACGCAGTATTTT. It is translated as CASSHRLAGGPTSTDTQYF.

This clonotype was detected a few times. The rearrangement links TRBV20-1 to TRBJ2-5; perhaps TRBD1 as D (5 bases). The CDR3 covers 13 residues. V gave up 0 bases and J gave up 5 bases, with 10 bases separating them. Germline V gives CDR1 DFQATT, CDR2 SNEGSKA (reference sequence). The CDR3 nucleotides are TGCAGTGCTAGAGACCAGGGTCGGGAGACCCAGTACTTC. It translates to CSARDQGRETQYF.

The rearrangement joins TRBV2 to TRBJ2-2; the D gene is possibly TRBD1 (5 bases). CDR1 and CDR2 from the germline V gene are SNHLY and FYNNEI. The CDR3 extends over 14 amino acids. The ends were cut back, 7 bases at V and 7 bases at J, with 16 bases in the middle. For the CDR3, the DNA is TGTGCCAGCAAGGGCCCAGGGCAGAGCGGGGAGCTGTTTTTT. The encoded protein is CASKGPGQSGELFF.

The V and J genes are TRBV12-3 or TRBV12-4 and TRBJ2-2, with D perhaps matching TRBD2 (6 bases). The CDR3 is 13 residues long. V lost 5 bases, J lost 6 bases, and 10 bases lay in between. The CDR3: CASSKLAAGELFF. Written as DNA, the CDR3 is TGTGCCAGCAGTAAACTAGCCGCCGGGGAGCTGTTTTTT.

This clonotype has only a few counts. This sequence joins TRBV12-3 or TRBV12-4 and TRBJ2-7, with TRBD2 matching over 10 bases. There are 14 residues in the CDR3. V shed 5 bases and J 7 bases; nucleotides not matched to a gene: 8. The CDR3 sequence is CASSPPGLAWEQYF. CDR3 sequence (DNA): TGTGCCAGCAGTCCCCCGGGACTAGCGTGGGAGCAGTACTTC.

This clonotype came up many times. The chain uses TRBV29-1 and TRBJ2-5, with TRBD2 matching over 10 bases. The CDR3 sequence is 15 residues long. Germline V CDR1 and CDR2: SQVTM, ANQGSEA. Trimming cost V 1 base and J 1 base; bases outside gene matches: 3. The CDR3: CSVEGGLALQETQYF. CDR3 bases: TGCAGCGTTGAAGGGGGACTAGCGCTCCAAGAGACCCAGTACTTC.

The chain joins TRBV5-1 to TRBJ2-7; D possibly uses TRBD1 or TRBD2 (5 bases each). The germline CDR1 and CDR2 sequences are SGHRS and YFSETQ. This CDR3 contains 13 residues. Trimming shortened V by 4 bases and J by 0 bases, and 8 bases separated the two germline ends. The CDR3, as DNA: TGCGCCAGCAGCGGGACCAACTCCTACGAGCAGTACTTC. Translating it yields CASSGTNSYEQYF.